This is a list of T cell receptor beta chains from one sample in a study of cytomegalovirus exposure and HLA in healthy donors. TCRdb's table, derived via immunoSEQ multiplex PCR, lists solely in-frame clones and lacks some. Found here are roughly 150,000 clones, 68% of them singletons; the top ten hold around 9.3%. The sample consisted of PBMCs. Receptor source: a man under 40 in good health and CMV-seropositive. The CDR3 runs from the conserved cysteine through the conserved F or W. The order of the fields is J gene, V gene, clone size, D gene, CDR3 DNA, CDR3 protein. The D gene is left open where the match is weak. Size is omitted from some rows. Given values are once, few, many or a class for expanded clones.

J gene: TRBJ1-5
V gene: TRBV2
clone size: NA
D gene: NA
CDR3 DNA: TGTGCCAGCAGTGAATCACAGCCCTATCAGCCCCAGCATTTT
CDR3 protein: CASSESQPYQPQHF

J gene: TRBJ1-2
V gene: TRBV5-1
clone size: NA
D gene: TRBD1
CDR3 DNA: TGCGCCAGCAGCTTCACGGGGGACTCCAGGGGGAGTACCTATGGCTACACCTTC
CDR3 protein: CASSFTGDSRGSTYGYTF

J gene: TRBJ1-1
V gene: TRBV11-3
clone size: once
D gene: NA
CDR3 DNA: TGTGCCAGCAGCTTAGATCTGTTTGAAGCTTTCTTT
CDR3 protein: CASSLDLFEAFF

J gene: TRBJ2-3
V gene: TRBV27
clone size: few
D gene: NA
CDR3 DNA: TGTGCCAGCAGTTCTCTTAGCGGTGACACAGATACGCAGTATTTT
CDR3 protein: CASSSLSGDTDTQYF

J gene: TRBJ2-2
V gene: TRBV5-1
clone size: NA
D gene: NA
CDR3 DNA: TGCGCCAGCAGCTTCCCGGGAACCGGGGAGCTGTTTTTT
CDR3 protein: CASSFPGTGELFF

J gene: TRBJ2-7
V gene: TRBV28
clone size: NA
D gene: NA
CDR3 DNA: TGTGCCAGCTCGATGAGGGACTTCTACTACGAGCAGTACTTC
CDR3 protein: CASSMRDFYYEQYF

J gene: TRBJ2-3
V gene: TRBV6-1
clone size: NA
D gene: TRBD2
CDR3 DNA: TGTGCCTGCAGGCAACTAGCGGGAAGCACAGATACGCAGTATTTT
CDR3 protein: CACRQLAGSTDTQYF

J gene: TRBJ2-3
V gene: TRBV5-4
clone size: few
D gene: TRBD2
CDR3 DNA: TGTGCCAGCAGCGCCGGACTAGCTCTGGGTGATACGCAGTATTTT
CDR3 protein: CASSAGLALGDTQYF

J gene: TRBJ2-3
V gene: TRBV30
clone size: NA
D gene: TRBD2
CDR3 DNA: TGTGCCTGGAGTAGGATGAACGGGGGGGATACGCAGTATTTT
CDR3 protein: CAWSRMNGGDTQYF

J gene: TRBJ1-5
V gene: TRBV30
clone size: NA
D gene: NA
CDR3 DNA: TGTGCCTGGAGTGTGGGGGGAGGGAAGCAGCCCCAGCATTTT
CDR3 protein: CAWSVGGGKQPQHF

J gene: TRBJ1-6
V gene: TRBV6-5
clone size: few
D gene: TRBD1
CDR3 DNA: TGTGCCAGCAGTTACGGACAGGGAAATTCACCCCTCCACTTT
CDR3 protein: CASSYGQGNSPLHF

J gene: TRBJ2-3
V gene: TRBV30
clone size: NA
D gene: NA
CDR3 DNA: TGTGCCTGGAGTGTAGGACTGACAGATACGCAGTATTTT
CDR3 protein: CAWSVGLTDTQYF

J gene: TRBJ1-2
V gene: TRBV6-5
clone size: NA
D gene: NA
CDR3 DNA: TGTGCCAGCAGTAGAGGGGAGGGTGTGGGCTATGGCTACACCTTC
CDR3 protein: CASSRGEGVGYGYTF

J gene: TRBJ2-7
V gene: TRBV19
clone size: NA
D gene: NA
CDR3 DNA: TGTGCCAGTAGTATCGGTACAGGGCTTAGCTACGAGCAGTACTTC
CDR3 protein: CASSIGTGLSYEQYF

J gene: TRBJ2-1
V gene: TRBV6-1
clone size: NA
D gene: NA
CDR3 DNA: TGTGCCAGCACCACTCTGGTCGGCTCCTACAATGAGCAGTTCTTC
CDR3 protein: CASTTLVGSYNEQFF

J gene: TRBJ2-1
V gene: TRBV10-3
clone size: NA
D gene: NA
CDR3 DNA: TGTGCCATCAGTTTGCAGTCCGGGACTCAATACAATGAGCAGTTCTTC
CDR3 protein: CAISLQSGTQYNEQFF

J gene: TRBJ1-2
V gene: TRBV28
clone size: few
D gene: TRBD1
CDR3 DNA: TGTGCCAGCAGTCTCCGGACAGGGGCAGGCTATGGCTACACCTTC
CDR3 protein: CASSLRTGAGYGYTF

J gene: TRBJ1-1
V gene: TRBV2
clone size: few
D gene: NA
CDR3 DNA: TGTGCCTCCAAGAGAGGACAGAACACTGAAGCTTTCTTT
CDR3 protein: CASKRGQNTEAFF

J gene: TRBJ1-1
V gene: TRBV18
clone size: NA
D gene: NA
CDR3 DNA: TGTGCCAGCTCACCACCCACGGACAGAGGGGGTGAAGCTTTCTTT
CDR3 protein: CASSPPTDRGGEAFF

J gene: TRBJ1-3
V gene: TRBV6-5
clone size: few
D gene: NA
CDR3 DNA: TGTGCCAGCAGATCTAGTCCCGGAAACACCATATATTTT
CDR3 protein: CASRSSPGNTIYF

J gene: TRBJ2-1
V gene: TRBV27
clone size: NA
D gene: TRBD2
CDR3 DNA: TGTGCCAGCAGTTCGGGACTAGCGGGACGAAATGAGCAGTTCTTC
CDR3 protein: CASSSGLAGRNEQFF

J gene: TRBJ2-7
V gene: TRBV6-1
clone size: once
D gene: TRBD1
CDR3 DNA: TGTGCCAGCAGTGAATTAGGCACAGGGGGCATGAACGAGCAGTACTTC
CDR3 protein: CASSELGTGGMNEQYF

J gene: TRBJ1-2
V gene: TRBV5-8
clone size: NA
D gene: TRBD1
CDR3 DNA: TGTGCCAGCAGCACCGGACAGGGGGGCGGCTATGGCTACACCTTC
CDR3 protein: CASSTGQGGGYGYTF

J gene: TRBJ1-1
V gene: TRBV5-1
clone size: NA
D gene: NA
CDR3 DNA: TGCGCCAGCAGCTTTGGGGCAGAGAATATGAACACTGAAGCTTTCTTT
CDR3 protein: CASSFGAENMNTEAFF

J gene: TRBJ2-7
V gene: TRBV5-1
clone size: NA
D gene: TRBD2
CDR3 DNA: TGCGCCAGCAGCTCGGGGGGGGAGGGCCGGGAGCAGTACTTC
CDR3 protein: CASSSGGEGREQYF

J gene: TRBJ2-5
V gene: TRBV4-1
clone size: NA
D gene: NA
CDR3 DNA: TGCGCCAGCAGCCAGGAACTAGGCTGGGAGACCCAGTACTTC
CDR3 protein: CASSQELGWETQYF

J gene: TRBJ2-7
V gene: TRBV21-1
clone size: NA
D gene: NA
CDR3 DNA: TGTGCCAGCAGCAAAGCCTGTAGCGGGGGGTCTTGTGAGCAGTACTTC
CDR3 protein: CASSKACSGGSCEQYF

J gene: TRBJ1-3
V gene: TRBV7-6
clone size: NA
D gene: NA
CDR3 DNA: TGTGCCAGCAGCTTAGCGATTGAGGTTTTTACTGGAAACACCATATATTTT
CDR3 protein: CASSLAIEVFTGNTIYF

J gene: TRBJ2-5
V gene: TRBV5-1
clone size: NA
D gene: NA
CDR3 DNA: TGCGCCAGCAGCTTGGAGCGATTTCAGTACTTC
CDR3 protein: CASSLERFQYF

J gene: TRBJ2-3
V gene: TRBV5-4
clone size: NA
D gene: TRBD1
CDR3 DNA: TGTGCCAGCAGCCCGGCAGGGGGCACCCTCACAGATACGCAGTATTTT
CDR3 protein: CASSPAGGTLTDTQYF

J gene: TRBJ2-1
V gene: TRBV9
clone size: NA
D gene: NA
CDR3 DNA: TGTGCCAGCAGCGTAGGGTACAGTATCTCCTACAATGAGCAGTTCTTC
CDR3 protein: CASSVGYSISYNEQFF

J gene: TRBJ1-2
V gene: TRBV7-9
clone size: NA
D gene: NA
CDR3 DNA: TGTGCCAGCAGCCCGTGGAGGGGCGATCCTAACTATGGCTACACCTTC
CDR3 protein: CASSPWRGDPNYGYTF

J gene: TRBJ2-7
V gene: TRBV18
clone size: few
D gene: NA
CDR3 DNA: TGTGCCAGCTCACCCTACAGCTACGAGCAGTACTTC
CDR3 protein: CASSPYSYEQYF

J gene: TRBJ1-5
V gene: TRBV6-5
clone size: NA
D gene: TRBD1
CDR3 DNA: TGTGCCAGCAGTTACGGGACAGGGCCCAATCAGCCCCAGCATTTT
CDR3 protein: CASSYGTGPNQPQHF

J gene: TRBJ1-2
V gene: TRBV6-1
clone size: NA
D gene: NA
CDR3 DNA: TGTGCCAGCAGTGAAGCGCAGGGTGGGGGCTACACCTTC
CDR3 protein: CASSEAQGGGYTF

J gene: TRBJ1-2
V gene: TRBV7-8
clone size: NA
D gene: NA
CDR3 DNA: TGTGCCAGCAGCTTAGCTCCCAATGTGGGCTACACCTTC
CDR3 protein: CASSLAPNVGYTF

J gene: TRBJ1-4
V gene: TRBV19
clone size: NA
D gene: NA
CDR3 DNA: TGTGCCAGTAGTTTCCGACGGACAGACTCTAATGAAAAACTGTTTTTT
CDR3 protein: CASSFRRTDSNEKLFF

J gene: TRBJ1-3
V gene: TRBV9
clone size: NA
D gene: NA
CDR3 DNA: TGTGCCAGCAGCCCCGAGGTTCGCCGGAACACCATATATTTT
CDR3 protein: CASSPEVRRNTIYF

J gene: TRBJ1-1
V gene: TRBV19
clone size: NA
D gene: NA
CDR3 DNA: TGTGCCAGTAGTCCAGGGTTAGAGAACACTGAAGCTTTCTTT
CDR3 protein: CASSPGLENTEAFF

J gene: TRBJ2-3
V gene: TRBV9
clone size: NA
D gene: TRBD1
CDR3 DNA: TGTGCCAGCAGCACCCGAGGACAGGCAGTGGCGGATACGCAGTATTTT
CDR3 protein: CASSTRGQAVADTQYF

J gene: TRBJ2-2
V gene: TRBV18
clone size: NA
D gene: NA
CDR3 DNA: TGTGCCAGCTCACCCCAGCGTACGAACACCGGGGAGCTGTTTTTT
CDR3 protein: CASSPQRTNTGELFF